This T cell receptor beta chain emerged from a study of radiation and T cells in renal cell carcinoma. Indicated treatment: treatment-naive control, cytoreductive nephrectomy. This clone appeared a few times. Only in-frame clones appear in the TCRdb table, and some are missing; sequencing was by immunoSEQ multiplex PCR. The sample lists 20,000 to 25,000 clones, nearly 60% seen once, with 22% in the top ten. Germline V lookup: CDR1 SGDLS, CDR2 YYNGEE. V dropped 6 bases and J dropped 5; count of bases not matched to a gene: 11. The CDR3 runs to 15 residues. The sequence derives from a man aged 35 to 55 with renal cell carcinoma. Specimen: tumor tissue, collected from a patient whose treatment was nephrectomy without radiotherapy. The V and J genes are TRBV9 and TRBJ2-3; 8 bases line up with TRBD1. CDR3 amino acids: CASNLPGGAGDTQYF. CDR3 DNA: TGTGCCAGCAACCTACCAGGGGGCGCGGGAGATACGCAGTATTTT.